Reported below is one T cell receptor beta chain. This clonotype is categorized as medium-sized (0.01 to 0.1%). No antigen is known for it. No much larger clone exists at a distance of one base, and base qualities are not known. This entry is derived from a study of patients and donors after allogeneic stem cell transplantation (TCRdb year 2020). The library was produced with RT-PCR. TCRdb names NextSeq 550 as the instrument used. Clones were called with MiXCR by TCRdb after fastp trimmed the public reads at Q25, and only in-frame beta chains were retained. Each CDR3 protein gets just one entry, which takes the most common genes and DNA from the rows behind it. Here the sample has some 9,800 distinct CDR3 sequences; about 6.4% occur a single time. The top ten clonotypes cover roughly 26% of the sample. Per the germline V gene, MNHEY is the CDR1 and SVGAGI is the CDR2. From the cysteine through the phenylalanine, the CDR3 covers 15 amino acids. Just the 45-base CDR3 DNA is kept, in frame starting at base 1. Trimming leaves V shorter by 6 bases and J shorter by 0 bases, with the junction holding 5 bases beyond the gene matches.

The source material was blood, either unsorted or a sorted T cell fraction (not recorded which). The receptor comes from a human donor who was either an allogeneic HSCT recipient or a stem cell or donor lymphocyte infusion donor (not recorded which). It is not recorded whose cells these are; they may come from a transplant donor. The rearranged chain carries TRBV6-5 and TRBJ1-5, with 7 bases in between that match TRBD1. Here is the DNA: TGTGCCAGCAGAACAGGGGTTTATAGCAATCAGCCCCAGCATTTT. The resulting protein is CASRTGVYSNQPQHF.